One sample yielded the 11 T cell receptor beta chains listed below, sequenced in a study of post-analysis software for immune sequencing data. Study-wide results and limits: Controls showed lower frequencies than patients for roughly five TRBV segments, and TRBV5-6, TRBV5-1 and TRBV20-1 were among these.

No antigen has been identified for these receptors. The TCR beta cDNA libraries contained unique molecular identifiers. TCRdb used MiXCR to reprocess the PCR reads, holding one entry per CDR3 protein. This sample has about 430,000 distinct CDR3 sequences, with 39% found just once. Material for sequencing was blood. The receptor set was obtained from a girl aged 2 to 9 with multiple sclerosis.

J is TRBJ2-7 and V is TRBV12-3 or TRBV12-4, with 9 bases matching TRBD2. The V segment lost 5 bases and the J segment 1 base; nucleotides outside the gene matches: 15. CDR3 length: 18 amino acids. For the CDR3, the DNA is TGTGCCAGCAGTCTAGGTCGAGTAGCGGGAGCGAAGTCCTACGAGCAGTACTTC. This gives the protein CASSLGRVAGAKSYEQYF.

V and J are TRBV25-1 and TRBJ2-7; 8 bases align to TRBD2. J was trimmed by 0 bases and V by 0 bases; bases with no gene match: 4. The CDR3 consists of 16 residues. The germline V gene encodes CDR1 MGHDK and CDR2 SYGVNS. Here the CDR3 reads CASSEYGGRSSYEQYF. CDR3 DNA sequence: TGTGCCAGCAGTGAATACGGCGGGAGGAGCTCCTACGAGCAGTACTTC.

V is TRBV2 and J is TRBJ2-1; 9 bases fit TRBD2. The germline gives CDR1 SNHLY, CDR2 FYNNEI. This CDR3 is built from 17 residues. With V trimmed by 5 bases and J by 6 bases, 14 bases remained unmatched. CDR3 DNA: TGTGCCAGCAGTACACTAAGCGGGAGGACCTCCACCAATGAGCAGTTCTTC. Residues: CASSTLSGRTSTNEQFF.

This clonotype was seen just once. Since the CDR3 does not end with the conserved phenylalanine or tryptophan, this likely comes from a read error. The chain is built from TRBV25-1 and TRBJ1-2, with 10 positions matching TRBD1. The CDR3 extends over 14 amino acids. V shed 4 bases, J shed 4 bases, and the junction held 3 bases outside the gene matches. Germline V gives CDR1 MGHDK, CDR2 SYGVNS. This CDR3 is CASSAGQGSYGYTI. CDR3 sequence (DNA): TGTGCCAGCAGTGCGGGACAGGGGAGCTATGGCTACACCATC.

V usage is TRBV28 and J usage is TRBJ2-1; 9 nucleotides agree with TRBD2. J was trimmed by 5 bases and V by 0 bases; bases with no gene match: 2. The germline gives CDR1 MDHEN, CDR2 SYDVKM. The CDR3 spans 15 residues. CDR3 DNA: TGTGCCAGCAGTTTATGGACTAGCGGAGACAATGAGCAGTTCTTC. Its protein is CASSLWTSGDNEQFF.

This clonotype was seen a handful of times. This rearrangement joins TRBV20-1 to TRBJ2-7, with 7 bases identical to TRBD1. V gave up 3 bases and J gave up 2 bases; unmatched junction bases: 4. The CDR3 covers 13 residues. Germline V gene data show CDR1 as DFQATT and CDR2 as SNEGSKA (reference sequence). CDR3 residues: CSASETGPYEQYF. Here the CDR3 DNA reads TGCAGTGCTAGCGAGACAGGGCCCTACGAGCAGTACTTC.

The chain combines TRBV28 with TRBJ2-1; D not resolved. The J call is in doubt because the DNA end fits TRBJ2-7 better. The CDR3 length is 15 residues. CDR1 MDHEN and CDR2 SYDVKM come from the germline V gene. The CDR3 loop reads CASKERDILYNEQYF. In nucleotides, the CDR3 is TGTGCCAGCAAGGAGAGAGATATCCTCTACAATGAGCAGTACTTC.

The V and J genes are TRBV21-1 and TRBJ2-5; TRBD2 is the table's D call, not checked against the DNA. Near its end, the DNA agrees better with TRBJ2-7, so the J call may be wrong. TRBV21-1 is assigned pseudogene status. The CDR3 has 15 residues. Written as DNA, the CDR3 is TGTGCCAGCAGCGAGGGGACTAGCGGACCTTACGAGCAGTACTTC. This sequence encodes CASSEGTSGPYEQYF.

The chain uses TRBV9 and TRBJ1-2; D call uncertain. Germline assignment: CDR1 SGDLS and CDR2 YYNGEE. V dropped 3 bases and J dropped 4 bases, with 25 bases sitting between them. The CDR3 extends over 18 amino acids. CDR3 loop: CASSALNRIPTIPYGYTF. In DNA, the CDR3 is TGTGCCAGCAGCGCCCTAAACCGGATCCCCACCATACCCTATGGCTACACCTTC.

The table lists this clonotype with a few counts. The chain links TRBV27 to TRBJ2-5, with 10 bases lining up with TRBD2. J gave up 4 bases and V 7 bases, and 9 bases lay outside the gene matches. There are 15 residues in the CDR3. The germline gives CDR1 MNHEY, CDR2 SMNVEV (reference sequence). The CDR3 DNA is TGTGCCAGCAATGAGCGGGGGGGCCTATTAGAGACCCAGTACTTC. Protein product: CASNERGGLLETQYF.

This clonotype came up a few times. In DNA form, the CDR3 reads TGTGCCATCAGTAGCGATATCGGCAGCCACGTTGGCTACACCTTC. It yields the protein CAISSDIGSHVGYTF. This chain connects TRBV10-3 to TRBJ1-2; D uncertain. The CDR3 loop spans 15 amino acids. CDR1 is ENHRY, CDR2 SYGVKD, per germline. Trimming left V 5 bases short and J 7 bases short, with 20 bases between.